A selection of T cell receptor beta chains follows, all from one sample in a study of cytomegalovirus exposure and HLA in healthy donors. The assay was immunoSEQ multiplex PCR, and TCRdb's table has in-frame clones only and misses some. The profile shows roughly 170,000 clones, 70% to 90% of them singletons. Material: PBMCs. These receptors came from a woman in her 30s in good health and CMV-seronegative. CDR3s include the opening cysteine and the closing phenylalanine or tryptophan. A D gene is named only where the DNA matches it firmly. Some rows have no size entry. The others give once, few or many, or a class for an expanded clone.

cdr3_nt: TGCAGCGGGGGCATCGGACAGGGTGGCGAAGCTTTCTTT; cdr3_aa: CSGGIGQGGEAFF; j_call: TRBJ1-1; v_call: TRBV29-1; d_call: TRBD1; clone_size: NA
cdr3_nt: TGCGCCAGCAGCTTGGAGGGGGCGCGGTACAATGAGCAGTTCTTC; cdr3_aa: CASSLEGARYNEQFF; j_call: TRBJ2-1; v_call: TRBV5-1; d_call: TRBD1; clone_size: once
cdr3_nt: TGTGCCAGCAGCCAGTCACTAGCGGGAGCTTCCGAGCAGTACTTC; cdr3_aa: CASSQSLAGASEQYF; j_call: TRBJ2-7; v_call: TRBV14; d_call: TRBD2; clone_size: few
cdr3_nt: TGTGCCAGCAGTGACCGCCAGGGAGGCAAAAACAGTCAGTACTTC; cdr3_aa: CASSDRQGGKNSQYF; j_call: TRBJ2-4; v_call: TRBV25-1; d_call: NA; clone_size: NA
cdr3_nt: TGTGCCAGCAGTGAGAACCGGGATCAGCCCCAGCATTTT; cdr3_aa: CASSENRDQPQHF; j_call: TRBJ1-5; v_call: TRBV6-4; d_call: NA; clone_size: NA
cdr3_nt: TGTGCCAGCAGCTTGATAGCGGGAGGGCCCACAGATACGCAGTATTTT; cdr3_aa: CASSLIAGGPTDTQYF; j_call: TRBJ2-3; v_call: TRBV5-4; d_call: TRBD2; clone_size: NA
cdr3_nt: TGTGCCAGCTCACGAAGCACAGGGGTGGGTGACGAGCAGTACTTC; cdr3_aa: CASSRSTGVGDEQYF; j_call: TRBJ2-7; v_call: TRBV18; d_call: TRBD1; clone_size: NA
cdr3_nt: TGTGCCAGCAGCACGGTACAGGGGCTCTATGGCTACACCTTC; cdr3_aa: CASSTVQGLYGYTF; j_call: TRBJ1-2; v_call: TRBV5-4; d_call: TRBD1; clone_size: once
cdr3_nt: TGCAGCGTTGAAGGAGACTCCGACACTGAAGCTTTCTTT; cdr3_aa: CSVEGDSDTEAFF; j_call: TRBJ1-1; v_call: TRBV29-1; d_call: NA; clone_size: NA
cdr3_nt: TGTGCCAGCAGCATCTTCCCCGGGACAGAAAATCAGGATGGCTACACCTTC; cdr3_aa: CASSIFPGTENQDGYTF; j_call: TRBJ1-2; v_call: TRBV7-9; d_call: TRBD1; clone_size: NA
cdr3_nt: TGTGCCAGCAGTTACTCAGGGAGGGATGAAAAACTGTTTTTT; cdr3_aa: CASSYSGRDEKLFF; j_call: TRBJ1-4; v_call: TRBV6-6; d_call: NA; clone_size: NA
cdr3_nt: TGTGCCAGCCGGGGGGATCAGGGGTCGCATAATTCACCCCTCCACTTT; cdr3_aa: CASRGDQGSHNSPLHF; j_call: TRBJ1-6; v_call: TRBV9; d_call: NA; clone_size: NA
cdr3_nt: TGTGCCAGCAGTTTTCGTGCGGGAAGGCAAGAGACCCAGTACTTC; cdr3_aa: CASSFRAGRQETQYF; j_call: TRBJ2-5; v_call: TRBV28; d_call: NA; clone_size: few
cdr3_nt: TGCGCCAGCAGCCAAGACGGCAGGACAGATACGCAGTATTTT; cdr3_aa: CASSQDGRTDTQYF; j_call: TRBJ2-3; v_call: TRBV4-1; d_call: NA; clone_size: once
cdr3_nt: TGTGCCAGCAGTGAAACCCGGGTAGGCCAGCCCCAGCATTTT; cdr3_aa: CASSETRVGQPQHF; j_call: TRBJ1-5; v_call: TRBV2; d_call: NA; clone_size: NA